This TCR beta chain was retrieved from a study of cytomegalovirus exposure and HLA in healthy donors. PCR employed 60 Vbeta and 13 Jbeta primers. In the source study's methods: Unique TCR beta chains totaled some 81 million in a later count, with around 10 million of them shared. Using immunoSEQ multiplex PCR, the repertoire was profiled, and TCRdb retains in-frame clones only, with some absent. V and J calls and clone size follow that table, whereas D and trimming were derived from the DNA. The sample shows roughly 100,000 clones, over 70% of them seen only once. Remarks on this clone: Antigen specificity is unknown.

Study-level findings and limits: Reports indicate that TCR beta sequences accurately predicted the HLA-A and HLA-B alleles of most subjects. A later analysis found TCR association rates differed by HLA locus, highest for DRB1 and lowest for HLA-C.

The ends lost 3 bases at V and 3 bases at J; junction bases unmatched: 5. The CDR3 runs 15 residues. In germline, CDR1 is SGHAT, CDR2 FQNNGV. Those who donated were healthy bone marrow donors. The sequence was obtained from a male donor in good health and CMV-seropositive. The chain links TRBV11-2 to TRBJ2-3; 8 bases line up with TRBD2. Sequenced input: PBMCs. The DNA of the CDR3 is TGTGCCAGCAGCTTTCGTCCGGGGGGGACAGATACGCAGTATTTT. The encoded protein is CASSFRPGGTDTQYF.